The 5 T cell receptor beta chains below were found in one sample sequenced in a study of type 1 regulatory T cells. TCRdb re-analysed the reads in MiXCR, keeping a single row per CDR3 protein. The sample carries thousands of distinct CDR3 sequences, under 35% recorded once. Their antigen targets remain unknown. Source material: cultured T cells, either the whole culture or a sorted T cell fraction (not recorded which). The subset denotes: Tr1-enriched cell product generated in vitro against host alloantigens. These TCRs come from a human donor in good health.

This clonotype counts as medium-sized. The V call is TRBV20-1, the J call TRBJ1-2; TRBD1 agrees at 8 bases. The trim removed 6 bases at V and 5 bases at J, leaving 8 bases unmatched. The CDR3 covers 13 residues. Germline V CDR1 and CDR2: DFQATT, SNEGSKA (reference sequence). CDR3 sequence (DNA): TGCAGTGCGATGACAGGGGCGGGGTATGGCTACACCTTC. This gives the protein CSAMTGAGYGYTF.

On this clonotype itself: The junction departs from the called germline gene at one end, perhaps through a read error. The CDR3 sequence: CASSADGYNEQFF. The DNA for the CDR3 is TGTGCTAGCAGCGCGGACGGCTACAATGAGCAGTTCTTC. This chain links TRBV7-7 with TRBJ2-1, with D hard to call. The V gene's germline CDR1 is SSHAT and CDR2 FNYEAQ (reference sequence). This CDR3 contains 13 residues.

Many counts were recorded for this clonotype. The genes are TRBV20-1 and TRBJ2-7, with 8 bases that match TRBD1. Germline CDR1 is DFQATT and CDR2 is SNEGSKA (reference sequence). The CDR3 contains 14 residues. With V trimmed by 3 bases and J by 6 bases, 10 bases remained unmatched. The CDR3 sequence is CSARARGPDFEQYF. The CDR3 DNA is TGCAGTGCTAGGGCCAGGGGGCCAGACTTCGAGCAGTACTTC.

This clonotype is medium-sized in the sample. In DNA form, the CDR3 reads TGTGCCAGCAGTTTCGACAGAGCAAATCAGCCCCAGCATTTT. It translates to CASSFDRANQPQHF. J is TRBJ1-5 and V is TRBV6-1, with D tentatively TRBD1 (5 bases). Deletions cut 5 bases from V and 4 bases from J, with 12 bases between. The CDR3 is 14 amino acids. The V gene's germline CDR1 is MNHNS and CDR2 SASEGT.

The V call is TRBV12-3 or TRBV12-4, the J call TRBJ1-2, with TRBD1 identical over 8 bases. The CDR3 covers 13 residues. V lost 5 bases to trimming and J lost 7 bases; unmatched junction nucleotides: 6. The CDR3 is CASSLRQGPGYTF. In DNA form, the CDR3 reads TGTGCCAGCAGTCTCCGACAGGGGCCTGGCTACACCTTC.